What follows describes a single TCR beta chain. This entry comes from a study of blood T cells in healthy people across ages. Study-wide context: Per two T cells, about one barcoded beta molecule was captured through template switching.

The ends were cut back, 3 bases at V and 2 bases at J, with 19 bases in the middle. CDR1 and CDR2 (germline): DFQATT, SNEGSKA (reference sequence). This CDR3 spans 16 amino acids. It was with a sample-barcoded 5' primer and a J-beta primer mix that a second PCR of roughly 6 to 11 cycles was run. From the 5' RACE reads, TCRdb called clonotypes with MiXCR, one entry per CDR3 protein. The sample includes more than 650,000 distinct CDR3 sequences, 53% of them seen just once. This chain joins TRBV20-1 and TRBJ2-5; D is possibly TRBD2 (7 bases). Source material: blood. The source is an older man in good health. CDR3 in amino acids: CSASWWGPSGQETQYF. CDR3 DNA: TGCAGTGCTAGCTGGTGGGGGCCTAGCGGACAAGAGACCCAGTACTTC.